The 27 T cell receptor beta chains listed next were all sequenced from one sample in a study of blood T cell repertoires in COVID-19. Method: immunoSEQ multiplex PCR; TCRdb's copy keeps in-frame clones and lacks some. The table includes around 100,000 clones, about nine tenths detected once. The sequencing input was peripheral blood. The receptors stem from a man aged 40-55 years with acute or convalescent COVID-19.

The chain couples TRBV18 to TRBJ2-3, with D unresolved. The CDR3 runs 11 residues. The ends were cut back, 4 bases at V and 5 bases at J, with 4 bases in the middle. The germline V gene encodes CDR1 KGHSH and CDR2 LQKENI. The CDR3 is CASSREDTQYF. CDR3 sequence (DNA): TGTGCCAGCTCACGAGAAGATACGCAGTATTTT.

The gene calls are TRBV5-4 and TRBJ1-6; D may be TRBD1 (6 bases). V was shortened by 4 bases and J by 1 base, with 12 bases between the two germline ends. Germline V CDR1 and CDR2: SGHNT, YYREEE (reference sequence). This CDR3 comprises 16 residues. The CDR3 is CASSDGRGSYNSPLHF. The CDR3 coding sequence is TGTGCCAGCAGCGACGGGAGGGGGTCCTATAATTCACCCCTCCACTTT.

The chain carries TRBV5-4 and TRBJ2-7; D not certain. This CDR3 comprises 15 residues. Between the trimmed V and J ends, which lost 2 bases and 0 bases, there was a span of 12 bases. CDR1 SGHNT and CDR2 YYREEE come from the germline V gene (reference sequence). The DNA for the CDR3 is TGTGCCAGCAGCTTCGACAAATTGCCCTCCTACGAGCAGTACTTC. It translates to CASSFDKLPSYEQYF.

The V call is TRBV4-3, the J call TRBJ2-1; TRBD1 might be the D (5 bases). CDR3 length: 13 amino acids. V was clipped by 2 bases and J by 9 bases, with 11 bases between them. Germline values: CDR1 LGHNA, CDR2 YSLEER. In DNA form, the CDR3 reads TGCGCCAGCAGCCAATCCCGGCAGGGTGAGCAGTTCTTC. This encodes CASSQSRQGEQFF.

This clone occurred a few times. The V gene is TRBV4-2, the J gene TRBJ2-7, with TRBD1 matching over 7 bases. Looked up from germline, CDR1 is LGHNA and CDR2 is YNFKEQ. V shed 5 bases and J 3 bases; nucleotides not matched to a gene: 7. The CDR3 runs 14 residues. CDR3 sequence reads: CASSFDRVVYEQYF. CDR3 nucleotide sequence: TGTGCCAGCAGCTTCGACAGGGTTGTCTACGAGCAGTACTTC.

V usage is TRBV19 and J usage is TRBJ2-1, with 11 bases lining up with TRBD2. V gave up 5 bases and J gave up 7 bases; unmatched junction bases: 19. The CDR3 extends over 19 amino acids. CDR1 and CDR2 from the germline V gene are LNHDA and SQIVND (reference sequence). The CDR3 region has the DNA TGTGCCAGTAGTCAAGGGGGCCTCTCGACTAGCGGGATGCTGAATGAGCAGTTCTTC. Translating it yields CASSQGGLSTSGMLNEQFF.

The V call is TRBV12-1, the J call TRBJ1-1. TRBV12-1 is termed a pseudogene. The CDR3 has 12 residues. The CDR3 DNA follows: TGTGCCGCGGGGGGGGTGAACACTGAAGCTTTCTTT. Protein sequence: CAAGGVNTEAFF.

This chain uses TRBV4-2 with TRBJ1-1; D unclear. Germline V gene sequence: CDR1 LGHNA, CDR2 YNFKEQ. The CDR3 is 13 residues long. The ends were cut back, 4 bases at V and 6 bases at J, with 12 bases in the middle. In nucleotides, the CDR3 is TGTGCCAGCAGCCCAAACCTCGGGGCTGAAGCTTTCTTT. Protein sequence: CASSPNLGAEAFF.

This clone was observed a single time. The CDR3: CSASEVKGANIQYF. The CDR3 region has the DNA TGCAGTGCTAGTGAAGTGAAGGGGGCAAACATTCAGTACTTC. The chain joins TRBV20-1 to TRBJ2-4; 7 positions agree with TRBD1. The germline V gene has CDR1 DFQATT and CDR2 SNEGSKA (reference sequence). This CDR3 is 14 amino acids long. After removal of 3 bases from V and 6 bases from J, the junction contained 8 bases not matched to a gene.

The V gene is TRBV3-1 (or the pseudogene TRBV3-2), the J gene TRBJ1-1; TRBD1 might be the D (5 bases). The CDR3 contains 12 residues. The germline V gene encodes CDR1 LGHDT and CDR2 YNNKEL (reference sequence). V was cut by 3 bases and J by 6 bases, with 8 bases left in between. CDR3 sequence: CASSHPGAEAFF. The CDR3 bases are TGTGCCAGCAGCCACCCGGGGGCTGAAGCTTTCTTT.

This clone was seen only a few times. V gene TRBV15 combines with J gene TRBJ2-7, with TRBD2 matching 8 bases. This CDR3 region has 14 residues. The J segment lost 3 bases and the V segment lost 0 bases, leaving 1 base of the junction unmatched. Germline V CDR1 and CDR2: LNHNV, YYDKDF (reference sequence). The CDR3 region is CATSRELAVYEQYF. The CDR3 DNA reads TGTGCCACCAGCAGAGAACTAGCGGTCTACGAGCAGTACTTC.

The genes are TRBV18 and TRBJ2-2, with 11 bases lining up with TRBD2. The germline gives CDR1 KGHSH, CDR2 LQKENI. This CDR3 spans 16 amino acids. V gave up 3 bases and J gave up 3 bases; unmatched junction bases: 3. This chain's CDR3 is CASSPGLAVYTGELFF. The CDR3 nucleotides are TGTGCCAGCTCACCGGGACTAGCGGTTTACACCGGGGAGCTGTTTTTT.

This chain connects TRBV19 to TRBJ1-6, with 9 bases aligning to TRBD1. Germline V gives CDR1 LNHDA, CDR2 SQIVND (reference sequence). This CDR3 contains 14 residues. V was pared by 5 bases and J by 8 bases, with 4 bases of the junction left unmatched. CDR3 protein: CASSPGTGHSPLHF. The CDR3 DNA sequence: TGTGCCAGTAGTCCCGGGACAGGGCATTCACCCCTCCACTTT.

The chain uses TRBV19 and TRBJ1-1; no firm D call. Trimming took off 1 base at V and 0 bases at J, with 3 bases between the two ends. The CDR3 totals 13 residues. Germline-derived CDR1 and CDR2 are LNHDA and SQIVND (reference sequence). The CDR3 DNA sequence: TGTGCCAGTAGTATAGCTGTGAACACTGAAGCTTTCTTT. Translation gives CASSIAVNTEAFF.

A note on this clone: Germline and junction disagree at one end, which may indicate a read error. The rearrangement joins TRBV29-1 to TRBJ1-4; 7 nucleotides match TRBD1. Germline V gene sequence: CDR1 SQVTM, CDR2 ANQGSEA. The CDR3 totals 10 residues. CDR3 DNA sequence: TGCAGCGTCCTGCTGACAGGGATGGTTTTT. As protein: CSVLLTGMVF.

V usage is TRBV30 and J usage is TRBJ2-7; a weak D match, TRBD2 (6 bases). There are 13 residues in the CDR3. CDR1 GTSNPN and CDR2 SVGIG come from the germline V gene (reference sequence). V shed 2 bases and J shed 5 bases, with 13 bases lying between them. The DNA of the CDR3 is TGTGCCTGGAGTAGAGCGGGTTTGCACGAGCAGTACTTC. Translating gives CAWSRAGLHEQYF. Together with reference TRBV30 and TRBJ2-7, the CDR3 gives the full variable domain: SQTIHQWPATLVQPVGSPLSLECTVEGTSNPNLYWYRQAAGRGLQLLFYSVGIGQISSEVPQNLSASRPQDRQFILSSKKLLLSDSGFYLCAWSRAGLHEQYFGPGTRLTVT.

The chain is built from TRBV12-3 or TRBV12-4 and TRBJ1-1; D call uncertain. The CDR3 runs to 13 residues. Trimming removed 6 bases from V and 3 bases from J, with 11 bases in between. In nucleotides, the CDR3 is TGTGCCAGCAGGGGAGGGAGCTACACTGAAGCTTTCTTT. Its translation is CASRGGSYTEAFF.

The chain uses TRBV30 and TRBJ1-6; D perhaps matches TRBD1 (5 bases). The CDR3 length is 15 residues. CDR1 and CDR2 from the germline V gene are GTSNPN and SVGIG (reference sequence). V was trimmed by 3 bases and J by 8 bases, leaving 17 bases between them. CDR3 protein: CAWRNPRVSDSPLHF. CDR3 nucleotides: TGTGCCTGGAGGAACCCCAGGGTATCGGATTCACCCCTCCACTTT.

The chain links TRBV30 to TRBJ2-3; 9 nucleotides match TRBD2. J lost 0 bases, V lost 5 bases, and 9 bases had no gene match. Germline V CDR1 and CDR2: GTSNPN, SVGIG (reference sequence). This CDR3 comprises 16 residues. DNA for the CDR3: TGTGCCTGGGAACTAGCGGGCCACCTCAGCACAGATACGCAGTATTTT. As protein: CAWELAGHLSTDTQYF.

CDR3 amino acids: CASSPGQGRYNEQFF. The CDR3 region has the DNA TGTGCCAGCAGCCCCGGACAGGGAAGGTACAATGAGCAGTTCTTC. This rearrangement joins TRBV5-5 to TRBJ2-1; the match to TRBD1 covers 8 bases. In germline, CDR1 is SGHKS, CDR2 YYEKEE (reference sequence). V trimming: 4 bases; J trimming: 4 bases; junction bases outside the gene matches: 7. CDR3 length: 15 amino acids.

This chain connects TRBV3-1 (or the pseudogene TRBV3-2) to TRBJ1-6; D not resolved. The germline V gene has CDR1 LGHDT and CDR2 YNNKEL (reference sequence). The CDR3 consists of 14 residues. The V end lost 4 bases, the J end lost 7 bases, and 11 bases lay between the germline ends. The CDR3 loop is CASSPEGRNSPLHF. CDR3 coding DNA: TGTGCCAGCAGCCCCGAAGGGAGGAATTCACCCCTCCACTTT.

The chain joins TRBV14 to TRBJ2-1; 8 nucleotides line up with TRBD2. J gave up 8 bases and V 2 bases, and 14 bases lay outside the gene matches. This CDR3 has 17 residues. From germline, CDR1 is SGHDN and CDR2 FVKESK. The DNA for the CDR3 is TGTGCCAGCAGCCAACATAGGATAGCGGGATCCTTCGATGAGCAGTTCTTC. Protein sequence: CASSQHRIAGSFDEQFF.

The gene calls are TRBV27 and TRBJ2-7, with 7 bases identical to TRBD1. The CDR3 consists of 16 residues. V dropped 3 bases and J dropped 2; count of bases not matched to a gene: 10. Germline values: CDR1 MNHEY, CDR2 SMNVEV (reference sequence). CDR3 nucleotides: TGTGCCAGCAGTTTGGACGACAGGGTTATGGCCTACGAGCAGTACTTC. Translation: CASSLDDRVMAYEQYF.

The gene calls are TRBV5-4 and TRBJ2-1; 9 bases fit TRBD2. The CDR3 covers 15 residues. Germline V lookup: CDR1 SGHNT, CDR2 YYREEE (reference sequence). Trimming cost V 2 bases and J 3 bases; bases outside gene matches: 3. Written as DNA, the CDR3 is TGTGCCAGCAGCTTAGCGGGAGGCGTCTACAATGAGCAGTTCTTC. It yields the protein CASSLAGGVYNEQFF.

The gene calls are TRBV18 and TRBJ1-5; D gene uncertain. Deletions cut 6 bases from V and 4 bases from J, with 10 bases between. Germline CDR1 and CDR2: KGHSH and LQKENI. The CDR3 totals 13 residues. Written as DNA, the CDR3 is TGTGCCAGCTCGGTGACTGAGAATCAGCCCCAGCATTTT. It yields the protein CASSVTENQPQHF. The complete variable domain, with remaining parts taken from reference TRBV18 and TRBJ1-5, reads NAGVMQNPRHLVRRRGQEARLRCSPMKGHSHVYWYRQLPEEGLKFMVYLQKENIIDESGMPKERFSAEFPKEGPSILRIQQVVRGDSAAYFCASSVTENQPQHFGDGTRLSIL.

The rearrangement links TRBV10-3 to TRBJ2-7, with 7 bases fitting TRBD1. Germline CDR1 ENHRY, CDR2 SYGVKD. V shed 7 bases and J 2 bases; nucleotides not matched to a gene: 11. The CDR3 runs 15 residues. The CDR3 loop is CAINRDSRSTYEQYF. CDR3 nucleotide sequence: TGTGCCATCAATCGGGACAGTAGGTCAACCTACGAGCAGTACTTC.

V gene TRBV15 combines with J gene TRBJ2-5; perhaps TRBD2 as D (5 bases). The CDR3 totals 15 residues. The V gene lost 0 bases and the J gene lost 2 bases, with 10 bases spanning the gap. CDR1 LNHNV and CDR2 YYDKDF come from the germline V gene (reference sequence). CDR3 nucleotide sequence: TGTGCCACCAGCAGAGATAACGGGGTTCAAGAGACCCAGTACTTC. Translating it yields CATSRDNGVQETQYF.